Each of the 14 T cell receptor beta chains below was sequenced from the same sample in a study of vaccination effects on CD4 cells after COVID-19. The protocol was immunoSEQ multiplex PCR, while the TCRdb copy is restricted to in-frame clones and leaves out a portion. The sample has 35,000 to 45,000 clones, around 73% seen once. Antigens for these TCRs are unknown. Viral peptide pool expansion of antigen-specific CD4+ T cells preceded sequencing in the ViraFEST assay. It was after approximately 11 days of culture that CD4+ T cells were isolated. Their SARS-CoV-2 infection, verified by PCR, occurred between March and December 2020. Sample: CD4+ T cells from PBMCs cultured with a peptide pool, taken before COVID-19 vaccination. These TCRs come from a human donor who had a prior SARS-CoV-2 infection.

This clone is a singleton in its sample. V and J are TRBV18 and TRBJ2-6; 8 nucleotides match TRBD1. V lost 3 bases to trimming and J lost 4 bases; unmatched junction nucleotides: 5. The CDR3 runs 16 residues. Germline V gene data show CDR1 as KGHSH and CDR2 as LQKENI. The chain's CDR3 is CASSPQGAAGANVLTF. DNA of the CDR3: TGTGCCAGCTCACCGCAGGGGGCGGCAGGGGCCAACGTCCTGACTTTC.

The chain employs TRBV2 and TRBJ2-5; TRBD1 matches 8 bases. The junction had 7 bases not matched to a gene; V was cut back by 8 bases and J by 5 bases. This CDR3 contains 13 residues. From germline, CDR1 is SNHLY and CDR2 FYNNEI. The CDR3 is CASGAGGAETQYF. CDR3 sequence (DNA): TGTGCCAGCGGGGCAGGGGGCGCGGAGACCCAGTACTTC.

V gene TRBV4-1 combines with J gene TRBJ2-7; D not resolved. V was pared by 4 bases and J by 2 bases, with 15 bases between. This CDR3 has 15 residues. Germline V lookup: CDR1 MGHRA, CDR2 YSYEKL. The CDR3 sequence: CASSPGHGRTYEQYF. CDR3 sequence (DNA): TGCGCCAGCAGCCCGGGTCACGGACGGACCTACGAGCAGTACTTC.

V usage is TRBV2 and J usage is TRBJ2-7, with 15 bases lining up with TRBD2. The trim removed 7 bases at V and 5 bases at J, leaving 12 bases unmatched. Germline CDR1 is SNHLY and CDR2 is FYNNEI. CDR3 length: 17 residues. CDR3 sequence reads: CASIGLPGLAGGNEQYF. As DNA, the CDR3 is TGTGCCAGCATCGGTCTACCGGGACTAGCGGGAGGTAACGAGCAGTACTTC.

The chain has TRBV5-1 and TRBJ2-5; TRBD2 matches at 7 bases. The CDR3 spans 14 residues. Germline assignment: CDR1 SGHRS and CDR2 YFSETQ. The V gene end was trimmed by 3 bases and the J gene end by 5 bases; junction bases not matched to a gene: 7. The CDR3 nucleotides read TGCGCCAGCAGCTGGGGTACTAGCGCTGAGACCCAGTACTTC. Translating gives CASSWGTSAETQYF.

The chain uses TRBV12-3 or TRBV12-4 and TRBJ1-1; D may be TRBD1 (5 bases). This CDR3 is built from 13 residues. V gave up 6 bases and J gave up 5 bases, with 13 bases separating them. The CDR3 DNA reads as TGTGCCAGCAGCCCTATTGGGGGTACTGAAGCTTTCTTT. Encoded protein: CASSPIGGTEAFF.

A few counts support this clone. CDR3 sequence (DNA): TGTGCCATCCAAGGGCTAGCAGGTTGGGAGACCCAGTACTTC. The encoded protein is CAIQGLAGWETQYF. V and J are TRBV7-9 and TRBJ2-5; D possibly corresponds to TRBD2 (5 bases). Trimming took off 10 bases at V and 5 bases at J, with 20 bases between the two ends. CDR3 length: 14 amino acids. Germline-derived CDR1 and CDR2 are SEHNR and FQNEAQ (reference sequence).

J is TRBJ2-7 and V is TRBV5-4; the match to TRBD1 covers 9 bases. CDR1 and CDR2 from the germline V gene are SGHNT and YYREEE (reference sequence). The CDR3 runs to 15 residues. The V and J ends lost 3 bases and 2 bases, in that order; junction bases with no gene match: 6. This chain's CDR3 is CASSSTGTGTYEQYF. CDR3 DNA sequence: TGTGCCAGCAGCTCAACCGGGACAGGGACCTACGAGCAGTACTTC.

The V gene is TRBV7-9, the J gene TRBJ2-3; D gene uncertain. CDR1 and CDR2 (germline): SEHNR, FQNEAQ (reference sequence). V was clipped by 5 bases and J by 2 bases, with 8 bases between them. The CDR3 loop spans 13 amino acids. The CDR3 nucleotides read TGTGCCAGCAGCCCCCCCGCCACAGATACGCAGTATTTT. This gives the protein CASSPPATDTQYF.

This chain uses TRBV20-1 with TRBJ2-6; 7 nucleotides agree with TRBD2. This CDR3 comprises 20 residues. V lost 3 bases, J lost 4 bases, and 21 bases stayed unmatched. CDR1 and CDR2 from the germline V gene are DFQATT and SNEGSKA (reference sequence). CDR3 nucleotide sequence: TGCAGTGCTAGTGCCGCTACCTCCCCGGGGAGGGCCTACGGGGCCAACGTCCTGACTTTC. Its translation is CSASAATSPGRAYGANVLTF.

The CDR3 region has the DNA TGTGCAAGTCACTTACAGGGGTTTGAAGGAAACACCATATATTTT. Translation gives CASHLQGFEGNTIYF. The chain carries TRBV12-2 and TRBJ1-3; the DNA was not compared with TRBD1, the D call given in the table. TRBV12-2 is an annotated pseudogene. This CDR3 has 15 residues.

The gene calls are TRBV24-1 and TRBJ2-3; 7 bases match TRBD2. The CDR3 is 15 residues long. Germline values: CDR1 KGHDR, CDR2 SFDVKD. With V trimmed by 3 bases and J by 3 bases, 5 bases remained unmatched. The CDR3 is CATSDPKRETDTQYF. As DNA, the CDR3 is TGTGCCACCAGTGATCCAAAGCGGGAAACAGATACGCAGTATTTT.

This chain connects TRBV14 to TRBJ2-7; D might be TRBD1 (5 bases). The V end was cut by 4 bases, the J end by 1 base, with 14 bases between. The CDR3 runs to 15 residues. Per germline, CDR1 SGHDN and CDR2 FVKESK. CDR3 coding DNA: TGTGCCAGCAGCCGCGCACAGGAGCTTTCCTACGAGCAGTACTTC. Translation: CASSRAQELSYEQYF.

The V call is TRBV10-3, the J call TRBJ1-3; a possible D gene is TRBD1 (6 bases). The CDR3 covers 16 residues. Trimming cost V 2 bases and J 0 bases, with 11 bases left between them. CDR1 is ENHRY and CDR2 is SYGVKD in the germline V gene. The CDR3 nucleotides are TGTGCCATCAGTGAGGCTTGGACAGTCTCTGGAAACACCATATATTTT. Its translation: CAISEAWTVSGNTIYF.